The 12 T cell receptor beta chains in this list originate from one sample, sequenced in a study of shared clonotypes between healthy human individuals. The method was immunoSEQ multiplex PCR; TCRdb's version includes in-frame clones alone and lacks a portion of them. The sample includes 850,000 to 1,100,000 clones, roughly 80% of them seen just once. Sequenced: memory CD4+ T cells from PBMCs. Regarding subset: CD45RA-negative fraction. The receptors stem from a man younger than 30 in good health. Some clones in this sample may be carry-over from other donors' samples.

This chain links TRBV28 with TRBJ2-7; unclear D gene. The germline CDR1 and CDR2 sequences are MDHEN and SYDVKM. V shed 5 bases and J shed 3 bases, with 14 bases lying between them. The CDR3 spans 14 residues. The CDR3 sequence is CASSRLRKVYEQYF. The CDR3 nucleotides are TGTGCCAGCAGTCGTTTAAGAAAGGTCTACGAGCAGTACTTC.

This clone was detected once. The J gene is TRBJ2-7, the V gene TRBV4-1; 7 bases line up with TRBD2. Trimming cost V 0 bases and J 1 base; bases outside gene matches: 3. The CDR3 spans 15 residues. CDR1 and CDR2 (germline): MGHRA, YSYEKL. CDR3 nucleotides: TGCGCCAGCAGCCAAGATCCAGCGGGATCCTACGAGCAGTACTTC. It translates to CASSQDPAGSYEQYF.

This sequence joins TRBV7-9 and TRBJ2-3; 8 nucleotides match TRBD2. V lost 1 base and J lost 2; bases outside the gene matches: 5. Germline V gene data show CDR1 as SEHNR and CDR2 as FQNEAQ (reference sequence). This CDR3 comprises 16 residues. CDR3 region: CASSLGGGRSTDTQYF. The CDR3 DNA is TGTGCCAGCAGCTTAGGAGGCGGGAGGTCCACAGATACGCAGTATTTT. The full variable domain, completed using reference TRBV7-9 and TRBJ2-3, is DTGVSQNPRHKITKRGQNVTFRCDPISEHNRLYWYRQTLGQGPEFLTYFQNEAQLEKSRLLSDRFSAERPKGSFSTLEIQRTEQGDSAMYLCASSLGGGRSTDTQYFGPGTRLTVL.

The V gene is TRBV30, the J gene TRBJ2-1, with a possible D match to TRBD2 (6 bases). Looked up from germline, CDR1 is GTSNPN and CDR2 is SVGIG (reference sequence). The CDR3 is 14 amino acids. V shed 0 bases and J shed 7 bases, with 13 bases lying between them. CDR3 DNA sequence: TGTGCCTGGAGTGTGTGGGGGGACTGGAATGAGCAGTTCTTC. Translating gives CAWSVWGDWNEQFF.

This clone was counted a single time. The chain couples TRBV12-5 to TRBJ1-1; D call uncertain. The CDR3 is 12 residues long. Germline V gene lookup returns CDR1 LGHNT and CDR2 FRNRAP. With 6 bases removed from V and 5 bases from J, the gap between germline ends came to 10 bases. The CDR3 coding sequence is TGTGCTAGTGGCAAAGATCGAACTGAAGCTTTCTTT. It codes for CASGKDRTEAFF. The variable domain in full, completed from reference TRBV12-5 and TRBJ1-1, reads DARVTQTPRHKVTEMGQEVTMRCQPILGHNTVFWYRQTMMQGLELLAYFRNRAPLDDSGMPKDRFSAEMPDATLATLKIQPSEPRDSAVYFCASGKDRTEAFFGQGTRLTVV.

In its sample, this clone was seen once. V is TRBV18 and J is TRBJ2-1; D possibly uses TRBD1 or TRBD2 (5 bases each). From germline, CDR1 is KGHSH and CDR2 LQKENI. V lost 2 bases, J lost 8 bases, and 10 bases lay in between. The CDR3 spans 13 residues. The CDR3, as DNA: TGTGCCAGCTCACCAAATGGGGGAGATGAGCAGTTCTTC. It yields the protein CASSPNGGDEQFF.

CDR3 sequence: CASTRGSSYEQYF. The CDR3 DNA follows: TGCGCCAGCACGAGGGGGAGCTCCTACGAGCAGTACTTC. The rearrangement joins TRBV5-1 to TRBJ2-7; possibly TRBD1 for D (6 bases). V shed 6 bases and J shed 0 bases, with 10 bases lying between them. CDR1 is SGHRS, CDR2 YFSETQ, per germline. The CDR3 runs to 13 residues.

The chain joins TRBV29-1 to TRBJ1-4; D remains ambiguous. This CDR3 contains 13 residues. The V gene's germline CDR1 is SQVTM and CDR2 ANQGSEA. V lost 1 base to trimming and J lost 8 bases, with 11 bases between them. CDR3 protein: CSVEASSREKLFF. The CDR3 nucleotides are TGCAGCGTTGAAGCCTCAAGCAGGGAAAAACTGTTTTTT.

This chain's CDR3 is CASGSGQPQETQYF. The CDR3 DNA sequence: TGTGCCAGCGGTTCGGGACAGCCCCAAGAGACCCAGTACTTC. V and J are TRBV5-5 and TRBJ2-5; 7 nucleotides line up with TRBD1. CDR3 size: 14 residues. Germline V CDR1 and CDR2: SGHKS, YYEKEE (reference sequence). V trimming: 7 bases; J trimming: 1 base; junction bases outside the gene matches: 7.

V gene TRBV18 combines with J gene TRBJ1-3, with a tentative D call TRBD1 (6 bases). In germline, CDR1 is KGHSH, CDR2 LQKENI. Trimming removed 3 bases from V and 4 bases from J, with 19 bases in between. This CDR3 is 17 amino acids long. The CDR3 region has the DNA TGTGCCAGCTCACCCGGTATTGCCGGGACAACCGGAAACACCATATATTTT. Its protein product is CASSPGIAGTTGNTIYF.

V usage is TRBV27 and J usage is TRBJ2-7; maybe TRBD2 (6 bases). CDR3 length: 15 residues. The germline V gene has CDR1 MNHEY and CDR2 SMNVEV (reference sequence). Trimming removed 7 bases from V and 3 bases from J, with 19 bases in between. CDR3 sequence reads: CASKREPEGVYEQYF. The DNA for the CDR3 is TGTGCCAGCAAAAGGGAGCCGGAGGGTGTCTACGAGCAGTACTTC.

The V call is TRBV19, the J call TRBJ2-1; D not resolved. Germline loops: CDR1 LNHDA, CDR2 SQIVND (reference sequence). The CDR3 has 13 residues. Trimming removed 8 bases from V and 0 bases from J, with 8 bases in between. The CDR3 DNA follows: TGTGCCAGTGGCGCGAGCTCCTACAATGAGCAGTTCTTC. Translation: CASGASSYNEQFF.